The next 17 T cell receptor beta chains were all read from a single sample in a study of ipilimumab plus nivolumab after autologous stem cell transplantation. Clones were sequenced by immunoSEQ multiplex PCR, and TCRdb holds only the in-frame ones, with some missing. Among 15,000 to 20,000 clones listed, around four fifths were seen once. Sequencing was performed on PBMCs, taken in a trial of ipilimumab plus nivolumab as post-transplant consolidation. The receptors here all came from a male donor with diffuse large B-cell lymphoma.

J is TRBJ2-1 and V is TRBV28; D is ambiguous. Trimming stripped 6 bases from V and 3 bases from J, with 0 bases between. The CDR3 consists of 10 residues. Germline CDR1 MDHEN, CDR2 SYDVKM. The chain's CDR3 is CASSYNEQFF. CDR3 DNA sequence: TGTGCCAGCAGCTACAATGAGCAGTTCTTC.

The chain links TRBV2 to TRBJ2-5, with TRBD1 matching 8 bases. V lost 6 bases to trimming and J lost 2 bases; unmatched junction nucleotides: 8. The CDR3 contains 15 residues. Germline CDR1 and CDR2: SNHLY and FYNNEI. In DNA form, the CDR3 reads TGTGCCAGCAGCAAATCGTACAGGGGGCAAGAGACCCAGTACTTC. This codes for CASSKSYRGQETQYF.

This clone has only a few counts. V and J are TRBV7-8 and TRBJ1-2; tentative D call: TRBD1 (5 bases). CDR1 and CDR2 (germline): SGHVS, FQNEAQ. The CDR3 extends over 17 amino acids. The ends were cut back, 5 bases at V and 3 bases at J, with 22 bases in the middle. CDR3 sequence: CASSPWDVYGGDYGYTF. The CDR3 bases are TGTGCCAGCAGCCCATGGGACGTTTACGGGGGAGACTATGGCTACACCTTC.

The chain has TRBV27 and TRBJ2-1, with D uncertain. The CDR3 runs to 15 residues. Trimming took 1 base from V and 7 from J, leaving 14 bases between them. Germline V gene lookup returns CDR1 MNHEY and CDR2 SMNVEV (reference sequence). Here the CDR3 reads CASSLYGEGYNEQFF. The CDR3 DNA reads as TGTGCCAGCAGTTTATATGGAGAAGGGTATAATGAGCAGTTCTTC.

The genes are TRBV7-8 and TRBJ2-3; 8 nucleotides match TRBD1. The CDR3 runs to 16 residues. The junction had 8 bases not matched to a gene; V was cut back by 6 bases and J by 0 bases. CDR1 SGHVS and CDR2 FQNEAQ come from the germline V gene. The CDR3, as DNA: TGTGCCAGCAGAGACGACAGGGGTCGGAGCACAGATACGCAGTATTTT. Its protein is CASRDDRGRSTDTQYF.

The J gene is TRBJ2-7, the V gene TRBV7-2, with no clear D. The V end was cut by 2 bases, the J end by 5 bases, with 7 bases between. The CDR3 is made up of 12 amino acids. The V gene's germline CDR1 is SGHTA and CDR2 FQGNSA. CDR3 DNA sequence: TGTGCCAGCAGCTTATTGTTGAACGAGCAGTACTTC. It encodes CASSLLLNEQYF.

The rearrangement joins TRBV7-9 to TRBJ1-1, with D unclear. Per germline, CDR1 SEHNR and CDR2 FQNEAQ (reference sequence). The CDR3 is made up of 15 amino acids. Trimming stripped 5 bases from V and 6 bases from J, with 19 bases between. The CDR3 DNA is TGTGCCAGCAGCCGACGAGGACTGATGCTTGCTGAAGCTTTCTTT. The encoded protein is CASSRRGLMLAEAFF.

The chain employs TRBV5-6 and TRBJ2-5, with 11 bases matching TRBD2. The J segment lost 1 base and the V segment lost 0 bases, leaving 2 bases of the junction unmatched. This CDR3 contains 16 residues. CDR1 is SGHDT, CDR2 YYEEEE, per germline. Written as DNA, the CDR3 is TGTGCCAGCAGCTTGGGACTAGCGGGGCTCCAAGAGACCCAGTACTTC. Translated: CASSLGLAGLQETQYF.

This clone is categorized as medium-sized. The gene calls are TRBV27 and TRBJ1-5; weak D call: TRBD1 (5 bases). V was pared by 9 bases and J by 0 bases, with 9 bases between. This CDR3 is built from 13 residues. CDR1 MNHEY and CDR2 SMNVEV come from the germline V gene (reference sequence). The CDR3 sequence: CASGAPSNQPQHF. DNA of the CDR3: TGTGCCAGTGGGGCTCCTAGCAATCAGCCCCAGCATTTT.

V usage is TRBV15 and J usage is TRBJ1-3, with D possibly TRBD1 on 5 matching bases. The CDR3 is 15 residues long. Between the trimmed V and J ends, which lost 0 bases and 4 bases, there was a span of 10 bases. Germline assignment: CDR1 LNHNV and CDR2 YYDKDF (reference sequence). As DNA, the CDR3 is TGTGCCACCAGCAGAGAACCAGGGCTAGGAAACACCATATATTTT. Protein sequence: CATSREPGLGNTIYF. The full variable domain, its missing parts supplied by reference TRBV15 and TRBJ1-3, is DAMVIQNPRYQVTQFGKPVTLSCSQTLNHNVMYWYQQKSSQAPKLLFHYYDKDFNNEADTPDNFQSRRPNTSFCFLDIRSPGLGDTAMYLCATSREPGLGNTIYFGEGSWLTVV.

The chain links TRBV7-6 to TRBJ1-6; D is possibly TRBD1 (5 bases). Germline CDR1 is SGHVS and CDR2 is FNYEAQ. The V and J ends lost 2 bases and 7 bases respectively, with 12 bases between them. This CDR3 is built from 15 residues. In nucleotides, the CDR3 is TGTGCCAGCAGCTTACGGGGCCGTGGGAATTCACCCCTCCACTTT. Amino acid sequence: CASSLRGRGNSPLHF.

This rearrangement joins TRBV15 to TRBJ1-1; no reliable D call. The V gene's germline CDR1 is LNHNV and CDR2 YYDKDF (reference sequence). V lost 0 bases, J lost 1 base, and 9 bases lay in between. CDR3 length: 15 amino acids. CDR3 DNA: TGTGCCACCAGCAGAGATAGGGATGGGAACACTGAAGCTTTCTTT. Translated, it gives CATSRDRDGNTEAFF.

This chain links TRBV9 with TRBJ2-5; weak D call: TRBD2 (7 bases). The J call is in doubt because the DNA end fits TRBJ2-7 better. There are 14 residues in the CDR3. Looked up from germline, CDR1 is SGDLS and CDR2 is YYNGEE. CDR3 DNA: TGTGCCAGCAGCCCGGGGGGCAGCATCTACGAGCAGTACTTC. It encodes CASSPGGSIYEQYF.

The rearrangement uses TRBV11-3 and TRBJ1-2; D call uncertain. Germline CDR1 SGHNT, CDR2 YENEEA. V was clipped by 2 bases and J by 9 bases, with 7 bases between them. This CDR3 contains 11 residues. The CDR3 coding sequence is TGTGCCAGCAGCTTAAGAGTCCGCTACACCTTC. Amino acid sequence: CASSLRVRYTF.

V gene TRBV5-5 combines with J gene TRBJ1-1, with D uncertain. The ends were cut back, 0 bases at V and 3 bases at J, with 6 bases in the middle. CDR3 length equals 13 residues. The germline V gene encodes CDR1 SGHKS and CDR2 YYEKEE (reference sequence). CDR3 in DNA: TGTGCCAGCAGCTTGGAAGCGGACACTGAAGCTTTCTTT. This encodes CASSLEADTEAFF.

The rearrangement links TRBV7-2 to TRBJ2-5; D is unresolved. V was cut by 5 bases and J by 1 base, with 11 bases left in between. The CDR3 runs to 14 residues. The germline CDR1 and CDR2 sequences are SGHTA and FQGNSA. The CDR3 nucleotides read TGTGCCAGCAGCCTGGGTAGGGTCCAAGAGACCCAGTACTTC. Amino acids: CASSLGRVQETQYF.

The rearrangement links TRBV15 to TRBJ1-3; no firm D call. Germline CDR1 is LNHNV and CDR2 is YYDKDF (reference sequence). The CDR3 sequence is 14 residues long. The V end was cut by 0 bases, the J end by 0 bases, with 3 bases between. The CDR3 DNA reads as TGTGCCACCAGCAGAGACCACTCTGGAAACACCATATATTTT. This encodes CATSRDHSGNTIYF. The complete variable domain, with remaining parts taken from reference TRBV15 and TRBJ1-3, reads DAMVIQNPRYQVTQFGKPVTLSCSQTLNHNVMYWYQQKSSQAPKLLFHYYDKDFNNEADTPDNFQSRRPNTSFCFLDIRSPGLGDTAMYLCATSRDHSGNTIYFGEGSWLTVV.